These 20 T cell receptor beta chains came from one sample sequenced in a study of shared T cell receptors in the human thymus. Method: immunoSEQ multiplex PCR; TCRdb's copy keeps in-frame clones and lacks some. The table records 630,000 or so clones, about 90% of them present only once. The same data also contributed to another study, on human thymus T cells.

The sequenced sample was thymocytes. These TCRs come from a boy less than two years old with a congenital heart defect.

The chain is built from TRBV7-2 and TRBJ2-1; 12 bases match TRBD2. From germline, CDR1 is SGHTA and CDR2 FQGNSA. The CDR3 runs to 16 residues. With V trimmed by 5 bases and J by 9 bases, 11 bases remained unmatched. The CDR3 is CASSPTLAGGWGEQFF. The DNA for the CDR3 is TGTGCCAGCAGCCCGACCCTAGCGGGAGGGTGGGGTGAGCAGTTCTTC. Full variable domain (rest looked up from reference TRBV7-2 and TRBJ2-1): GAGVSQSPSNKVTEKGKDVELRCDPISGHTALYWYRQSLGQGLEFLIYFQGNSAPDKSGLPSDRFSAERTGGSVSTLTIQRTQQEDSAVYLCASSPTLAGGWGEQFFGPGTRLTVL.

The chain joins TRBV27 to TRBJ1-6; tentatively, D is TRBD1 (5 bases). This CDR3 contains 14 residues. CDR1 is MNHEY, CDR2 SMNVEV, per germline (reference sequence). V shed 5 bases and J shed 8 bases, with 13 bases lying between them. CDR3 sequence (DNA): TGTGCCAGCAGTACCAGGGAACAGCATTCACCCCTCCACTTT. This gives the protein CASSTREQHSPLHF.

The chain is built from TRBV10-3 and TRBJ2-3; D gene ambiguous. Germline CDR1 reads ENHRY; CDR2 reads SYGVKD. There are 15 residues in the CDR3. V was cut by 6 bases and J by 2 bases, with 15 bases left in between. The CDR3 DNA reads as TGTGCCATCAGAGCCTCCGAGAGGATCACAGATACGCAGTATTTT. Translating gives CAIRASERITDTQYF.

The J gene is TRBJ1-1, the V gene TRBV6-6; no clear D. Germline V gene sequence: CDR1 MNHNY, CDR2 SVGAGI (reference sequence). This CDR3 is built from 15 residues. V dropped 10 bases and J dropped 1 base, with 19 bases sitting between them. CDR3 sequence (DNA): TGTGCCACCGCTTACCCCCAAAGCTCGAACACTGAAGCTTTCTTT. Protein sequence: CATAYPQSSNTEAFF.

The V call is TRBV4-3, the J call TRBJ1-1; TRBD1 matches 8 bases. After removal of 0 bases from V and 10 bases from J, the junction contained 13 bases not matched to a gene. Germline assignment: CDR1 LGHNA and CDR2 YSLEER. The CDR3 consists of 16 residues. As DNA, the CDR3 is TGCGCCAGCAGCCAAGATAGGTCGGACAGGGTGTCGGCAGCTTTCTTT. Encoded protein: CASSQDRSDRVSAAFF.

The chain is built from TRBV30 and TRBJ1-1; unclear D gene. Germline CDR1 is GTSNPN and CDR2 is SVGIG (reference sequence). Trimming pared 0 bases from V and 11 bases from J, leaving 13 bases between. The CDR3 consists of 12 residues. The CDR3 sequence: CAWSVRSERAFF. In DNA, the CDR3 is TGTGCCTGGAGTGTACGGAGCGAACGGGCTTTCTTT.

The chain has TRBV6-1 and TRBJ1-6; tentatively, D is TRBD1 (6 bases). There are 18 residues in the CDR3. The germline V and J ends were trimmed by 1 base and 0 bases, with 13 bases remaining between them. Germline CDR1 reads MNHNS; CDR2 reads SASEGT. In DNA, the CDR3 is TGTGCCAGCAGTGAAGTAGGGGGGGAGAGCTCCTATAATTCACCCCTCCACTTT. Encoded protein: CASSEVGGESSYNSPLHF.

The chain employs TRBV5-6 and TRBJ2-1; 13 bases are a match to TRBD2. The V segment lost 4 bases and the J segment 4 bases; nucleotides outside the gene matches: 11. The CDR3 totals 18 residues. CDR1 and CDR2 from the germline V gene are SGHDT and YYEEEE. CDR3 sequence (DNA): TGTGCCAGCAGCAAACGGACTAGCGGGGGCCTCGGGTACAATGAGCAGTTCTTC. This sequence encodes CASSKRTSGGLGYNEQFF.

The CDR3 DNA reads TGTGCCAGCAGTTTACGCCCAAGGGGGTTCAATCAGCCCCAGCATTTT. Amino acids: CASSLRPRGFNQPQHF. The chain employs TRBV27 and TRBJ1-5; TRBD1 is a possible D gene (6 bases). The CDR3 runs to 16 residues. Germline CDR1 and CDR2: MNHEY and SMNVEV (reference sequence). Between the trimmed V and J ends, which lost 2 bases and 3 bases, there was a span of 14 bases.

As DNA, the CDR3 is TGTGCCAGCAGTGATTCGGGGTCGGGTGGCTACACCTTC. It yields the protein CASSDSGSGGYTF. The gene calls are TRBV7-4 and TRBJ1-2; D is ambiguous. Per germline, CDR1 SGHVT and CDR2 SQSDAQ. V was cut by 6 bases and J by 7 bases, with 15 bases left in between. This CDR3 has 13 residues.

The CDR3 DNA reads TGCGCCAGCAGCCAAGCCCTCGTCAGGGGTGCCCATCAGCCCCAGCATTTT. Translating gives CASSQALVRGAHQPQHF. The chain links TRBV4-1 to TRBJ1-5; tentatively, D is TRBD1 (6 bases). This CDR3 is 17 amino acids long. V was cut by 1 base and J by 5 bases, with 18 bases left in between. Germline V gives CDR1 MGHRA, CDR2 YSYEKL.

V is TRBV7-8 and J is TRBJ2-7; the match to TRBD2 covers 16 bases. With 1 base clipped from V and 1 base from J, the junction kept 10 bases outside the gene matches. Germline loops: CDR1 SGHVS, CDR2 FQNEAQ. CDR3 length equals 20 residues. The CDR3 loop reads CASSLDTGTSGRGCSYEQYF. The CDR3 region has the DNA TGTGCCAGCAGCTTAGACACCGGGACTAGCGGGAGGGGATGTTCCTACGAGCAGTACTTC.

The chain employs TRBV30 and TRBJ1-3, with 9 positions matching TRBD1. V shed 0 bases, J shed 2 bases, and the junction held 17 bases outside the gene matches. This CDR3 contains 20 residues. Germline V lookup: CDR1 GTSNPN, CDR2 SVGIG (reference sequence). CDR3 nucleotide sequence: TGTGCCTGGAGTGTACCGAACAGGGGGCTAGTGGGGTTTGCTGGAAACACCATATATTTT. The encoded protein is CAWSVPNRGLVGFAGNTIYF. The complete variable domain, with remaining parts taken from reference TRBV30 and TRBJ1-3, reads SQTIHQWPATLVQPVGSPLSLECTVEGTSNPNLYWYRQAAGRGLQLLFYSVGIGQISSEVPQNLSASRPQDRQFILSSKKLLLSDSGFYLCAWSVPNRGLVGFAGNTIYFGEGSWLTVV.

The chain links TRBV7-2 to TRBJ2-3, with D possibly TRBD1 on 6 matching bases. Germline V gene data show CDR1 as SGHTA and CDR2 as FQGNSA. The CDR3 runs to 15 residues. V was cut by 5 bases and J by 2 bases, with 14 bases left in between. CDR3 coding DNA: TGTGCCAGCAGCGTCCCGGGACACCACACAGATACGCAGTATTTT. Amino acid sequence: CASSVPGHHTDTQYF.

The chain employs TRBV4-2 and TRBJ1-6; no clear D gene. CDR3 length: 17 amino acids. Trimming shortened V by 0 bases and J by 9 bases, and 18 bases separated the two germline ends. Germline loops: CDR1 LGHNA, CDR2 YNFKEQ. The DNA for the CDR3 is TGTGCCAGCAGCCAAGATCGGCAGACTCCCGCTTGTTCACCCCTCCACTTT. Translated, it gives CASSQDRQTPACSPLHF.

The chain has TRBV28 and TRBJ2-7; 7 nucleotides line up with TRBD1. This CDR3 spans 16 amino acids. Germline trimming cut 6 bases from V and 6 bases from J; bases unmatched to any gene: 17. Germline V gives CDR1 MDHEN, CDR2 SYDVKM. CDR3 sequence: CASSRIPSRQGGEQYF. The DNA of the CDR3 is TGTGCCAGCAGCCGAATACCTTCTAGACAGGGCGGCGAGCAGTACTTC.

The V and J genes are TRBV19 and TRBJ1-5; a weak D match, TRBD1 (6 bases). V was cut by 3 bases and J by 5 bases, with 20 bases left in between. CDR1 and CDR2 (germline): LNHDA, SQIVND (reference sequence). The CDR3 loop spans 17 amino acids. The CDR3 region has the DNA TGTGCCAGTAGTATCGGTCTAACAGGGTCGATAGATCAGCCCCAGCATTTT. Its protein product is CASSIGLTGSIDQPQHF.

This chain joins TRBV6-1 and TRBJ2-1, with TRBD1 matching 9 bases. The germline gives CDR1 MNHNS, CDR2 SASEGT. The CDR3 extends over 13 amino acids. The junction had 2 bases not matched to a gene; V was cut back by 6 bases and J by 5 bases. This CDR3 reads CASRGQGDNEQFF. In DNA form, the CDR3 reads TGTGCCAGCAGGGGACAGGGAGACAATGAGCAGTTCTTC.

The chain uses TRBV4-2 and TRBJ2-3; 14 nucleotides match TRBD2. V was clipped by 0 bases and J by 6 bases; unmatched bases: 8. Germline lookup yields CDR1 LGHNA and CDR2 YNFKEQ. The CDR3 sequence is 18 residues long. The CDR3 DNA sequence: TGTGCCAGCAGCCAAGATTTAGGACTAGCGGGAGGTAAGGATACGCAGTATTTT. Amino acid sequence: CASSQDLGLAGGKDTQYF.

This sequence joins TRBV7-2 and TRBJ1-2; the D is unclear. Between the trimmed V and J ends, which lost 6 bases and 4 bases, there was a span of 15 bases. Germline loops: CDR1 SGHTA, CDR2 FQGNSA. The CDR3 length is 14 residues. The CDR3 sequence is CASSRHKTGYGYTF. The CDR3 bases are TGTGCCAGCAGTCGACACAAAACTGGCTATGGCTACACCTTC.